Listed here are 26 T cell receptor beta chains from one sample, sequenced in a study of CD8 T cells in ankylosing spondylitis. MiXCR, run by TCRdb on the 5' RACE reads, gives a single entry per CDR3 protein. The repertoire holds some 270,000 distinct CDR3 sequences, with about a sixth as singletons. The source material was blood, either unsorted or a sorted T cell fraction (not recorded which). These receptors were obtained from a male donor with ankylosing spondylitis or in good health (not recorded which).

V is TRBV6-1 and J is TRBJ1-2, with 8 bases lining up with TRBD1. The CDR3 extends over 16 amino acids. From germline, CDR1 is MNHNS and CDR2 SASEGT. Unmatched junction bases numbered 8, after V lost 1 base and J lost 4 bases. The chain's CDR3 is CASSEGTGRRRYGYTF. The CDR3 DNA sequence: TGTGCCAGCAGTGAAGGGACAGGGAGAAGGCGCTATGGCTACACCTTC.

V gene TRBV25-1 combines with J gene TRBJ2-7, with D unresolved. The germline V and J ends were trimmed by 7 bases and 4 bases, with 11 bases remaining between them. Germline lookup yields CDR1 MGHDK and CDR2 SYGVNS. The CDR3 runs 12 residues. The CDR3 DNA reads as TGTGCCAGCATCTCGGCTGGGTACGAGCAGTACTTC. It yields the protein CASISAGYEQYF.

In the case of this clonotype: This clone may be a read error of a much larger clone one base away. The chain combines TRBV27 with TRBJ2-7, with TRBD1 identical over 8 bases. CDR1 and CDR2 (germline): MNHEY, SMNVEV (reference sequence). This CDR3 spans 13 amino acids. J gave up 3 bases and V 4 bases, and 2 bases lay outside the gene matches. The CDR3 bases are TGTGCCAGCAGTTCAGGGGGCGACTACGAGCAGTACTTC. Translating gives CASSSGGDYEQYF.

This clonotype was counted a single time. The chain employs TRBV7-6 and TRBJ2-3; 13 bases are shared with TRBD2. V trimming: 5 bases; J trimming: 5 bases; junction bases outside the gene matches: 7. The germline V gene has CDR1 SGHVS and CDR2 FNYEAQ. The CDR3 totals 16 residues. CDR3 residues: CASSEGLAGDGDTQYF. The CDR3 region has the DNA TGTGCCAGCAGCGAAGGACTAGCGGGAGATGGAGATACGCAGTATTTT. The complete variable domain, with remaining parts taken from reference TRBV7-6 and TRBJ2-3, reads GAGVSQSPRYKVTKRGQDVALRCDPISGHVSLYWYRQALGQGPEFLTYFNYEAQQDKSGLPNDRFSAERPEGSISTLTIQRTEQRDSAMYRCASSEGLAGDGDTQYFGPGTRLTVL.

A few counts support this clonotype. This CDR3 is CSVETRLADEQFF. The CDR3 DNA reads as TGCAGCGTTGAAACTCGACTAGCCGATGAGCAGTTCTTC. The gene calls are TRBV29-1 and TRBJ2-1; 7 bases agree with TRBD2. Germline V lookup: CDR1 SQVTM, CDR2 ANQGSEA. The CDR3 has 13 residues. V lost 2 bases and J lost 8; bases outside the gene matches: 6.

This clonotype was seen only a few times. The V call is TRBV7-2, the J call TRBJ2-3, with 8 bases fitting TRBD2. This CDR3 region has 18 residues. The germline CDR1 and CDR2 sequences are SGHTA and FQGNSA. V gave up 0 bases and J gave up 6 bases; unmatched junction bases: 14. The CDR3 loop reads CASSLAPQGGRPSDTQYF. The CDR3 nucleotides read TGTGCCAGCAGCTTAGCCCCCCAAGGCGGGAGGCCTAGTGATACGCAGTATTTT.

The chain uses TRBV7-3 and TRBJ2-5; TRBD1 matches at 9 bases. The CDR3 spans 16 residues. Germline loops: CDR1 SGHTA, CDR2 FQGTGA. V trimming: 0 bases; J trimming: 5 bases; junction bases outside the gene matches: 7. The CDR3 sequence: CASSLTGTGIEETQYF. The CDR3 DNA sequence: TGTGCCAGCAGCTTAACCGGGACAGGGATTGAGGAGACCCAGTACTTC.

This chain joins TRBV13 and TRBJ2-7, with D perhaps TRBD2 (6 bases). Germline assignment: CDR1 PRHDT and CDR2 FYEKMQ (reference sequence). Trimming removed 1 base from V and 0 bases from J, with 10 bases in between. This CDR3 spans 15 amino acids. CDR3 bases: TGTGCCAGCAGCTTAGCGGGGGTATACTCCTACGAGCAGTACTTC. This encodes CASSLAGVYSYEQYF. The entire variable domain, with the rest obtained from reference TRBV13 and TRBJ2-7, is as follows: AAGVIQSPRHLIKEKRETATLKCYPIPRHDTVYWYQQGPGQDPQFLISFYEKMQSDKGSIPDRFSAQQFSDYHSELNMSSLELGDSALYFCASSLAGVYSYEQYFGPGTRLTVT.

The chain's CDR3 is CASSQVFWMPSGNNEQFF. CDR3 nucleotides: TGCGCCAGCAGCCAAGTTTTCTGGATGCCTAGCGGGAACAATGAGCAGTTCTTC. The chain has TRBV4-3 and TRBJ2-1; TRBD2 matches 9 bases. This CDR3 has 18 residues. J was trimmed by 5 bases and V by 1 base; bases with no gene match: 12. Germline CDR1 LGHNA, CDR2 YSLEER.

The rearrangement joins TRBV5-6 to TRBJ2-2, with D hard to call. This CDR3 comprises 13 residues. Looked up from germline, CDR1 is SGHDT and CDR2 is YYEEEE. V was shortened by 4 bases and J by 6 bases, with 10 bases between the two germline ends. CDR3 sequence: CASSPTTAGELFF. The CDR3 region has the DNA TGTGCCAGCAGCCCGACGACGGCCGGGGAGCTGTTTTTT.

This clonotype was detected a few times. The V and J genes are TRBV29-1 and TRBJ2-1; 9 nucleotides align to TRBD2. The J segment lost 8 bases and the V segment lost 0 bases, leaving 11 bases of the junction unmatched. The CDR3 has 16 residues. Germline V lookup: CDR1 SQVTM, CDR2 ANQGSEA. The CDR3 reads CSVEDTRLAVGHEQFF. The CDR3 nucleotides read TGCAGCGTTGAAGATACAAGACTAGCGGTGGGCCATGAGCAGTTCTTC.

V is TRBV27 and J is TRBJ2-3; 7 positions agree with TRBD2. With V trimmed by 5 bases and J by 3 bases, 11 bases remained unmatched. The CDR3 is made up of 16 amino acids. The germline CDR1 and CDR2 sequences are MNHEY and SMNVEV (reference sequence). The CDR3 loop reads CASSPLGLADTDTQYF. The CDR3 DNA reads as TGTGCCAGCAGTCCCTTGGGCCTAGCGGATACAGATACGCAGTATTTT.

This clonotype was seen more than once but under ten times. The chain joins TRBV29-1 to TRBJ2-7, with 10 nucleotides matching TRBD1. The CDR3 runs 14 residues. After removal of 6 bases from V and 5 bases from J, the junction contained 10 bases not matched to a gene. The germline V gene encodes CDR1 SQVTM and CDR2 ANQGSEA. In nucleotides, the CDR3 is TGCAGCGTGGCCGGGACAGGGGATTTCCACGAGCAGTACTTC. It codes for CSVAGTGDFHEQYF.

The sample holds a few counts of this clonotype. J is TRBJ2-7 and V is TRBV6-2 or TRBV6-3; D may be TRBD1 or TRBD2 (5 bases each). The V and J ends lost 7 bases and 2 bases respectively, with 21 bases between them. From germline, CDR1 is MNHEY and CDR2 SVGEGT. This CDR3 contains 16 residues. The CDR3 here is CASNSPPGRLPYEQYF. In DNA, the CDR3 is TGTGCCAGCAATTCACCCCCGGGACGGCTTCCCTACGAGCAGTACTTC.

The rearrangement joins TRBV6-5 to TRBJ2-7; D unresolved. Germline V lookup: CDR1 MNHEY, CDR2 SVGAGI. The CDR3 is 14 residues long. Trimming took 0 bases from V and 2 from J, leaving 8 bases between them. As DNA, the CDR3 is TGTGCCAGCAGTTACTCGACCTTTGCCTACGAGCAGTACTTC. It codes for CASSYSTFAYEQYF.

This clonotype was seen repeatedly, ten times or more. The V gene is TRBV7-8, the J gene TRBJ2-3; TRBD2 matches at 10 bases. The germline V gene encodes CDR1 SGHVS and CDR2 FQNEAQ. The CDR3 consists of 16 residues. V dropped 1 base and J dropped 0; count of bases not matched to a gene: 1. The CDR3 sequence: CASSLVTSGSTDTQYF. In DNA, the CDR3 is TGTGCCAGCAGCTTAGTGACTAGCGGGAGCACAGATACGCAGTATTTT.

The chain combines TRBV5-5 with TRBJ2-2; 7 bases are shared with TRBD1. Germline V gene lookup returns CDR1 SGHKS and CDR2 YYEKEE (reference sequence). V lost 6 bases, J lost 1 base, and 3 bases stayed unmatched. CDR3 length: 14 residues. The DNA of the CDR3 is TGTGCCAGCACCGGGACAGAGAACACCGGGGAGCTGTTTTTT. Protein sequence: CASTGTENTGELFF.

This clonotype was counted at least ten times. The rearrangement uses TRBV2 and TRBJ1-5; tentatively, D is TRBD1 (6 bases). The germline gives CDR1 SNHLY, CDR2 FYNNEI. The V and J ends lost 4 bases and 5 bases respectively, with 30 bases between them. CDR3 length equals 20 residues. CDR3 bases: TGTGCCAGCAGTGGACGGACAGATATAGGGCAGGGTATTAGGTATCAGCCCCAGCATTTT. This translates into CASSGRTDIGQGIRYQPQHF.

V is TRBV6-4 and J is TRBJ1-5; 7 nucleotides line up with TRBD1. There are 18 residues in the CDR3. Germline CDR1 is MRHNA and CDR2 is SNTAGT. The V segment lost 2 bases and the J segment 11 bases; nucleotides outside the gene matches: 21. This chain's CDR3 is CASSDEDEQRGRGEAQHF. CDR3 coding DNA: TGTGCCAGCAGTGACGAGGATGAACAGAGGGGGCGCGGTGAGGCCCAGCATTTT.

Here the CDR3 reads CSARADRSWNEQYF. Here the CDR3 DNA reads TGCAGTGCTAGAGCCGACAGGTCCTGGAATGAGCAGTACTTC. The V gene is TRBV20-1, the J gene TRBJ2-1, with TRBD1 as a possible D gene (6 bases). The DNA end is more similar to TRBJ2-7, so the J call may be wrong. There are 14 residues in the CDR3. Germline V lookup: CDR1 DFQATT, CDR2 SNEGSKA (reference sequence).

The chain joins TRBV29-1 to TRBJ1-4; D perhaps matches TRBD1 (5 bases). Germline CDR1 reads SQVTM; CDR2 reads ANQGSEA. Trimming cost V 7 bases and J 5 bases, with 11 bases left between them. This CDR3 is built from 12 residues. In DNA, the CDR3 is TGCAGCGCCCGACAGTTGAATGAAAAACTGTTTTTT. Its translation is CSARQLNEKLFF.

This clonotype was recorded a few times. The rearrangement links TRBV6-5 to TRBJ2-2; tentatively, D is TRBD1 (5 bases). The CDR3 is 16 amino acids. Germline CDR1 MNHEY, CDR2 SVGAGI. Trimming left V 0 bases short and J 6 bases short, with 14 bases between. The CDR3 loop reads CASSYSTGLASGELFF. DNA for the CDR3: TGTGCCAGCAGTTACTCCACAGGCCTCGCCTCCGGGGAGCTGTTTTTT.

This clonotype was observed at least ten times. The chain links TRBV12-3 or TRBV12-4 to TRBJ2-6, with 7 bases identical to TRBD1. With V trimmed by 5 bases and J by 1 base, 8 bases remained unmatched. The CDR3 contains 17 residues. CDR3 protein: CASSPGLTGSGANVLTF. The DNA of the CDR3 is TGTGCCAGCAGTCCGGGCCTGACAGGGTCTGGGGCCAACGTCCTGACTTTC.

V is TRBV2 and J is TRBJ2-7, with 11 bases matching TRBD1. The germline CDR1 and CDR2 sequences are SNHLY and FYNNEI. The ends lost 5 bases at V and 2 bases at J; junction bases unmatched: 8. This CDR3 is 16 amino acids long. CDR3 sequence (DNA): TGTGCCAGCAGTTCGGACAGGGGGCTTTCACCCTACGAGCAGTACTTC. Protein sequence: CASSSDRGLSPYEQYF.

The rearrangement links TRBV4-1 to TRBJ2-7; D remains unclear. Germline values: CDR1 MGHRA, CDR2 YSYEKL. The CDR3 has 15 residues. V lost 2 bases and J lost 2, with 13 bases in between. The CDR3 sequence: CASSQFFPDPYEQYF. The CDR3 region has the DNA TGCGCCAGCAGCCAATTTTTTCCGGACCCCTACGAGCAGTACTTC.

There are a few counts of this clonotype. This rearrangement joins TRBV9 to TRBJ2-2, with D tentatively TRBD1 (5 bases). Trimming took 0 bases from V and 6 from J, leaving 15 bases between them. The germline gives CDR1 SGDLS, CDR2 YYNGEE. The CDR3 runs 16 residues. The CDR3 region is CASSVASGRVAGELFF. The CDR3 DNA reads as TGTGCCAGCAGCGTAGCTTCAGGGCGAGTGGCCGGGGAGCTGTTTTTT.